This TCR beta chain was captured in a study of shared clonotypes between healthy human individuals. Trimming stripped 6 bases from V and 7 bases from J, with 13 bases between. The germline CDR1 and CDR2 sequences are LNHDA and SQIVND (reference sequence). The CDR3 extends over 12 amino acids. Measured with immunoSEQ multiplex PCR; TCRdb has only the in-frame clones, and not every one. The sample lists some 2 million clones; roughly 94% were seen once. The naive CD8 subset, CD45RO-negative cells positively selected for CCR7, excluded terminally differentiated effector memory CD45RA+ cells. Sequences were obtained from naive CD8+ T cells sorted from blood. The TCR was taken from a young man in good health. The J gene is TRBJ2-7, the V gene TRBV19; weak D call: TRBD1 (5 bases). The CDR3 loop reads CASSLGLGEQYF. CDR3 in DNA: TGTGCCAGTAGCCTGGGGCTAGGGGAGCAGTACTTC. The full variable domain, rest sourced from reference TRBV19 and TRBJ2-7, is DGGITQSPKYLFRKEGQNVTLSCEQNLNHDAMYWYRQDPGQGLRLIYYSQIVNDFQKGDIAEGYSVSREKKESFPLTVTSAQKNPTAFYLCASSLGLGEQYFGPGTRLTVT.